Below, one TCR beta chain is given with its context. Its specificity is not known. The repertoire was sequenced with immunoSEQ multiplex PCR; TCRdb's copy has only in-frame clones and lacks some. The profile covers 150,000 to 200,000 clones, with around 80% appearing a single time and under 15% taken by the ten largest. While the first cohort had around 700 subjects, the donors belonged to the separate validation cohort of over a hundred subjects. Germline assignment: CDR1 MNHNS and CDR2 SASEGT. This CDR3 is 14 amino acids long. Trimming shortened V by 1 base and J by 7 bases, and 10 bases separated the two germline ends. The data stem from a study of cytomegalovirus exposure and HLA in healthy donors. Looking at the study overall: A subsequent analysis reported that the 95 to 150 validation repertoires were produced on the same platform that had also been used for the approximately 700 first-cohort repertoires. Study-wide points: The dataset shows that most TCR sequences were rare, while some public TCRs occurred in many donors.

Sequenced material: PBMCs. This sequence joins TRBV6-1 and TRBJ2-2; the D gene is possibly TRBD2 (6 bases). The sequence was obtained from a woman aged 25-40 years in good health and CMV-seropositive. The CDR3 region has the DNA TGTGCCAGCAGTGAAGGACTAGGAGTCGGGGAGCTGTTTTTT. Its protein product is CASSEGLGVGELFF.